This T cell receptor beta chain is from a study of cytomegalovirus exposure and HLA in healthy donors. With regard to this clone: What it recognizes is unknown.

General study points: Associated with cytomegalovirus, according to the listing, were around 160 TCR beta chains. A later analysis found TCR association rates differed by HLA locus, highest for DRB1 and lowest for HLA-C. The authors later found HLA-associated TCR beta chains more clonally expanded than equally common others.

PCR was performed using 60 Vbeta and 13 Jbeta primers. The data were produced by immunoSEQ multiplex PCR, yet TCRdb's version contains in-frame clones alone and is incomplete. The sample contains about 220,000 clones, approximately 68% of which appear only once. The sequencing sample was made of PBMCs. The clonotype originates from a young woman in good health and CMV-seronegative.

The CDR3 spells CASSVLQVTDTQYF. The CDR3 region has the DNA TGTGCCAGCAGTGTTCTACAGGTCACAGATACGCAGTATTTT. V gene TRBV6-1 combines with J gene TRBJ2-3, with a weak D call TRBD1 (5 bases). CDR3 length: 14 residues. With 4 bases removed from V and 2 bases from J, the gap between germline ends came to 10 bases. Germline V gene lookup returns CDR1 MNHNS and CDR2 SASEGT.